One TCR beta chain is described in this entry. The data are from a study of blood T cell repertoires in COVID-19. Assay used: immunoSEQ multiplex PCR; TCRdb lists only in-frame clones, some missing. The sample has 150,000 to 200,000 clones; 87% are singletons. The CDR3 is 16 residues long. CDR1 is KGHSH and CDR2 is LQKENI in the germline V gene. Germline trimming cut 3 bases from V and 10 bases from J; bases unmatched to any gene: 11. Sample: peripheral blood. The chain carries TRBV18 and TRBJ1-6, with 8 bases aligning to TRBD1. This sequence originates from a young woman who had recovered from COVID-19. This CDR3 reads CASSPRIGQGESPLHF. The CDR3 bases are TGTGCCAGCTCACCGAGGATAGGACAGGGTGAATCACCCCTCCACTTT.